The clone carrying this T cell receptor beta chain was counted once. Its antigen is still unknown. Per germline, CDR1 SNHLY and CDR2 FYNNEI. The CDR3 is made up of 12 amino acids. With 5 bases removed from V and 4 bases from J, the gap between germline ends came to 6 bases. The source of the sample is a study of cytomegalovirus exposure and HLA in healthy donors. Study outcomes and limitations: Later analysis associated a missense DCLRE1C variant with TCR beta V- and J-gene trimming. Indistinguishable V segments such as TRBV6-2 and TRBV6-3 were excluded. A prior analysis recorded that most TCR beta V segments were productive about 87% or about 30% of the time.

The primer mix had 60 Vbeta and 13 Jbeta primers. The repertoire was sequenced with immunoSEQ multiplex PCR; TCRdb's copy has only in-frame clones and lacks some. Of about 120,000 clones listed, about 69% were seen once; the top ten hold over 1.5%. This rearrangement joins TRBV2 to TRBJ1-5; D gene uncertain. Sequenced material: PBMCs. This clonotype was sampled from a woman younger than 35 in good health and CMV-seronegative. The CDR3 region is CASSTGNQPQHF. CDR3 sequence (DNA): TGTGCCAGCAGTACGGGAAATCAGCCCCAGCATTTT.